This entry concerns a single T cell receptor beta chain. Antigen specificity is unknown. This entry comes from a study of T-cell memory formation after mild COVID-19. Broader study findings: Within pre-infection memory, some responding clones were found, suggesting cross-reactive memory joined.

TCRdb independently ran MiXCR on the 5' RACE reads; one entry per CDR3 protein. Among 260,000 or so distinct CDR3 sequences, about a sixth were seen once, and the ten largest hold around 20%. Per the germline V gene, CDR1 is LGHNA and CDR2 is YSLEER. Trimming removed 0 bases at V and 1 base at J, with 11 bases between. The CDR3 contains 16 residues. Sequenced: PBMCs or a T cell subset sorted from them (not recorded which). This TCR came from a man between 18 and 29 years old who had mild COVID-19 (a few samples of this study predate the infection). Cell type and time point are not known. This chain links TRBV4-3 with TRBJ2-3; the D is unclear. CDR3 in amino acids: CASSQDQETGTDTQYF. The CDR3 nucleotides are TGCGCCAGCAGCCAAGACCAAGAGACGGGCACAGATACGCAGTATTTT.